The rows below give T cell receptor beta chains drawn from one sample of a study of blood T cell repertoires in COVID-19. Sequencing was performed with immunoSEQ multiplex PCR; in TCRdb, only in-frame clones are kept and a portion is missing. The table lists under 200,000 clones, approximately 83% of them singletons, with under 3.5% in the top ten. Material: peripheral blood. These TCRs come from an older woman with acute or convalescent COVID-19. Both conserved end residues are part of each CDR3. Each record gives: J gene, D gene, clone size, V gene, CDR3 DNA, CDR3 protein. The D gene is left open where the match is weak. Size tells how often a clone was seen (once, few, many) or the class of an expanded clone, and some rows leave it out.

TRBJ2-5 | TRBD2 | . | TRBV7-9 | TGTGCCAGCGGCGCGGGACTAGGGCGGGGAGAGACCCAGTACTTC | CASGAGLGRGETQYF
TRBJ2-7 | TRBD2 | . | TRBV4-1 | TGCGCCAGCAGCCAAGGGGTCGCGGGGGCCTACGAGCAGTACTTC | CASSQGVAGAYEQYF
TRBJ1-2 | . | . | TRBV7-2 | TGTGCCAGCAGCTCCGAGGTAGGCCTGGATGGCTACACCTTC | CASSSEVGLDGYTF
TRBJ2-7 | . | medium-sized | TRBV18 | TGTGCCAGCTCACCTGTTGGCCAGGGCAACTACGAGCAGTACTTC | CASSPVGQGNYEQYF
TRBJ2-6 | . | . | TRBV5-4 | TGTGCCAGCATCAAACCAGGGCCAGTGAGATCTGGGGCCAACGTCCTGACTTTC | CASIKPGPVRSGANVLTF
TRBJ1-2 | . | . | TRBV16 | TGTGCCAGCAACCGGGGGGGCGCCAACTATGGCTACACCTTC | CASNRGGANYGYTF
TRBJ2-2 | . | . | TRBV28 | TGTGCCAGCAGAACTGACACAAACACCGGGGAGCTGTTTTTT | CASRTDTNTGELFF
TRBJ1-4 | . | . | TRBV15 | TGTGCCACCAGGTCGAGGGCGCCAGGGAGGAGTGAAAAACTGTTTTTT | CATRSRAPGRSEKLFF
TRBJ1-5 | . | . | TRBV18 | TGTGCCAGCTCAACTACAGGCCGCAATCAGCCCCAGCATTTT | CASSTTGRNQPQHF
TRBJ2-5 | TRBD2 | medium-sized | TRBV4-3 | TGCGCCAGCAGCCAAGGGCTAGCGGGGCAAGAGACCCAGTACTTC | CASSQGLAGQETQYF
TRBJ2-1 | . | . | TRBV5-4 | TGTGCCAGCAGCGTCGACAATGAGCAGTTCTTC | CASSVDNEQFF
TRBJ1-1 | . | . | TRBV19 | TGTGCCAGTAGTATAGTGGGGGGAGGCACTGAAGCTTTCTTT | CASSIVGGGTEAFF
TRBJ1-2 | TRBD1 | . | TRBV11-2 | TGTGCCAGCAGCTTATCCGGGACAGGGGCTAGCCTCCACAATGGCTACACCTTC | CASSLSGTGASLHNGYTF
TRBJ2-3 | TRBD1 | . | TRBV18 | TGTGCCAGCTCACCGTCCCGGGACAGGGTTACAGATACGCAGTATTTT | CASSPSRDRVTDTQYF
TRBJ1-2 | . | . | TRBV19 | TGTGCCAGTAGTAGCCGGGGCGGCGGGGCTAACTATGGCTACACCTTC | CASSSRGGGANYGYTF
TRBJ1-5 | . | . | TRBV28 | TGTGCCAGCAGTCCCTCCGAAATGGACAGATACAATCAGCCCCAGCATTTT | CASSPSEMDRYNQPQHF
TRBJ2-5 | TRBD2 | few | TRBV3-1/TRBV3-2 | TGTGCCAGCAGCCCAAGACTAGCGGGGCGTCGGGAGACCCAGTACTTC | CASSPRLAGRRETQYF
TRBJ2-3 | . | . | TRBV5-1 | TGCGCCAGCAGCCCGATTTCGGAGAGAAAAGATACGCAGTATTTT | CASSPISERKDTQYF
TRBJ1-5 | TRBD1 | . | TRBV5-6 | TGTGCCAGCAGCATCCCGGGACAGAATCAGCCCCAGCATTTT | CASSIPGQNQPQHF
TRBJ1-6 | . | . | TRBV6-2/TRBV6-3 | TGTGCCAGCAGTTACGAGGGAGGTAGCGCTTCACCCCTCCACTTT | CASSYEGGSASPLHF
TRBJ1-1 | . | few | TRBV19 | TGTGCCAGTAGTCCGGCAGGGGTGGGCACTGAAGCTTTCTTT | CASSPAGVGTEAFF
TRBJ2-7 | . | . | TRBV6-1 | TGTGCCAGCAGTGGAGCCCTGGGCCGGAATCTCTACGAGCAGTACTTC | CASSGALGRNLYEQYF
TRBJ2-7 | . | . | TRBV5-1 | TGCGCCAGCAGCCCTAGACCCGCCACGGGGGAGCAGTACTTC | CASSPRPATGEQYF
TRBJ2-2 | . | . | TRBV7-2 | TGTGCCAGCAGCTTAACAGTCACCGGGGAGCTGTTTTTT | CASSLTVTGELFF
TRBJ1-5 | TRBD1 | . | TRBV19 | TGTGCCAGTAGCTTAGGGGGCGGGCAGCCCCAGCATTTT | CASSLGGGQPQHF
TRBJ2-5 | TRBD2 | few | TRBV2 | TGTGCCAGCAGTGAAGTCTCACGGGGGGGTTTTGAGACCCAGTACTTC | CASSEVSRGGFETQYF
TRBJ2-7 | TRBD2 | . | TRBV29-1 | TGCAGCGTTGGGGGAAGCGCGGGGGGAAAATACGAGCAGTACTTC | CSVGGSAGGKYEQYF
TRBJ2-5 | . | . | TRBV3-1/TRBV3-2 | TGTGCCAGCAGCCAAGGCGGGACCCAGTACTTC | CASSQGGTQYF
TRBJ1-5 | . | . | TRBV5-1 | TGCGCCAGCAGCTTGGGAGACACAAGCAATCAGCCCCAGCATTTT | CASSLGDTSNQPQHF
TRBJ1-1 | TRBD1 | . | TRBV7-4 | TGTGCCAGCAGCTTAGCGCGGGAATACAGGGGGAATGAGGTGGACACTGAAGCTTTCTTT | CASSLAREYRGNEVDTEAFF
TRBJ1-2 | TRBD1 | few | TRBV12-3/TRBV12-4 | TGTGCCAGCAGCGGACAGGGGCGAGGCTACACCTTC | CASSGQGRGYTF
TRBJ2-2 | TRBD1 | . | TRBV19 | TGTGCCAGTAGTATTAGGACAGGGGGTAGCACCGGGGAGCTGTTTTTT | CASSIRTGGSTGELFF
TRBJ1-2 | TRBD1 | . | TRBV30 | TGTGCCTGGAGTGTATGGGACAGGGTGGGTGGCTACACCTTC | CAWSVWDRVGGYTF
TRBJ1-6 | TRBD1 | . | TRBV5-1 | TGCGCCAGCAGCTTGCGGGACAGCTCCTATAATTCACCCCTCCACTTT | CASSLRDSSYNSPLHF
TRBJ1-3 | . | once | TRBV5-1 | TGCGCCAGCAGCTCTGGCCGATTCGGAAACACCATATATTTT | CASSSGRFGNTIYF
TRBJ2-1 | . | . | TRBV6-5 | TGTGCCAGCAGTCAATGGGGCACCCCTAATGAGCAGTTCTTC | CASSQWGTPNEQFF
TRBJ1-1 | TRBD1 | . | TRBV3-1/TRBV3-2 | TGTGCCAGCAGCCAAGAGAGGGGGCGCATAGGCACTGAAGCTTTCTTT | CASSQERGRIGTEAFF
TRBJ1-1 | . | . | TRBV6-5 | TGTGCCAGCAGGCACGGGAACACTGAAGCTTTCTTT | CASRHGNTEAFF